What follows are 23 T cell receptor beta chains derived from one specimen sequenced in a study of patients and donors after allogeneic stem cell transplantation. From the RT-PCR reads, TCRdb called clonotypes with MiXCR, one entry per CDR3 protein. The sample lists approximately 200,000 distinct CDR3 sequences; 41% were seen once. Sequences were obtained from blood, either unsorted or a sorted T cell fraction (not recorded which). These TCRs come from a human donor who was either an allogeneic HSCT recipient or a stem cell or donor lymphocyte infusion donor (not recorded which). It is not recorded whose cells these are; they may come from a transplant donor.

The CDR3 here is CSVEFRAKRGEAFF. CDR3 sequence (DNA): TGCAGCGTTGAATTCAGGGCGAAACGGGGGGAAGCTTTCTTT. This chain links TRBV29-1 with TRBJ1-1; tentatively, D is TRBD1 (5 bases). V lost 2 bases and J 8 bases, leaving 18 bases between the germline ends. CDR3 length: 14 residues. Germline V gene lookup returns CDR1 SQVTM and CDR2 ANQGSEA.

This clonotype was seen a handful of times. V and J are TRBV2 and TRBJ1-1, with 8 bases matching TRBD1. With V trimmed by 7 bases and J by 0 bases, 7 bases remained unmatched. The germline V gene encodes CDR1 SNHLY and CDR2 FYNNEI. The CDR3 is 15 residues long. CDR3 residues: CASTLPQGVNTEAFF. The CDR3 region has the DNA TGTGCCAGCACCCTCCCACAGGGGGTGAACACTGAAGCTTTCTTT. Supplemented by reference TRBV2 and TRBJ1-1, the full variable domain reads EPEVTQTPSHQVTQMGQEVILRCVPISNHLYFYWYRQILGQKVEFLVSFYNNEISEKSEIFDDQFSVERPDGSNFTLKIRSTKLEDSAMYFCASTLPQGVNTEAFFGQGTRLTVV.

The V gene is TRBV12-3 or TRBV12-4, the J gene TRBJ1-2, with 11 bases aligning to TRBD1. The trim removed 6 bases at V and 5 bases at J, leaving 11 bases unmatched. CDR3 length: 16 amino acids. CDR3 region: CASSTGTGGVRYGYTF. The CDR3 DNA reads TGTGCCAGCAGCACCGGGACAGGGGGGGTAAGGTATGGCTACACCTTC.

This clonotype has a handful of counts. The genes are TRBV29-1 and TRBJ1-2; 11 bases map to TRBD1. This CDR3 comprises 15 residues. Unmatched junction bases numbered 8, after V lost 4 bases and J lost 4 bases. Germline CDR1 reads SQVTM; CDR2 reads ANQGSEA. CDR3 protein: CSVALDRGRSYGYTF. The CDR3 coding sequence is TGCAGCGTTGCTTTGGACAGGGGGCGCAGCTATGGCTACACCTTC.

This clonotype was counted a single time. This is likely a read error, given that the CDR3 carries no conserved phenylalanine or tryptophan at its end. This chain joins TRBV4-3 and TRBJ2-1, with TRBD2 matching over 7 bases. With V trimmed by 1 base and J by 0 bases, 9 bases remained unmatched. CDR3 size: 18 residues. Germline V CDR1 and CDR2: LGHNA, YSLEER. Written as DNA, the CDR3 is TGCGCCAGCAGCCAAGTGAATAGCGGGCCGAGCTCCTACAATGAGCAGTTCCTC. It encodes CASSQVNSGPSSYNEQFL.

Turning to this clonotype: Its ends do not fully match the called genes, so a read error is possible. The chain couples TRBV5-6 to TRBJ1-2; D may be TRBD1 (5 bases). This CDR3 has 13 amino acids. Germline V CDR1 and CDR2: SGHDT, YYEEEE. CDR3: CASNLGRNYGYTF. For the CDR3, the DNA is TGTGCCAGCAACTTGGGGCGGAACTATGGCTACACCTTC.

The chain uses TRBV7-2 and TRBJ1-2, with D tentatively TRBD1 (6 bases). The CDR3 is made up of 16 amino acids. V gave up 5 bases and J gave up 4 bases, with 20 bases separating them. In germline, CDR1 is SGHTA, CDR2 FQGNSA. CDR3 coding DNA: TGTGCCAGCAGCCCCAGCGCAGGGGCTTATCGCTATGGCTACACCTTC. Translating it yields CASSPSAGAYRYGYTF.

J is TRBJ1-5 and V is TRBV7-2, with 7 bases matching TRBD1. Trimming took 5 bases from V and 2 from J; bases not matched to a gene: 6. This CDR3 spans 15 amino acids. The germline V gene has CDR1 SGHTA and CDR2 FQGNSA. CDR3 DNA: TGTGCCAGCAGCCGACAAACAGGGGGCAATCAGCCCCAGCATTTT. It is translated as CASSRQTGGNQPQHF. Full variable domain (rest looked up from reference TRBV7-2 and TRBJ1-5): GAGVSQSPSNKVTEKGKDVELRCDPISGHTALYWYRQSLGQGLEFLIYFQGNSAPDKSGLPSDRFSAERTGGSVSTLTIQRTQQEDSAVYLCASSRQTGGNQPQHFGDGTRLSIL.

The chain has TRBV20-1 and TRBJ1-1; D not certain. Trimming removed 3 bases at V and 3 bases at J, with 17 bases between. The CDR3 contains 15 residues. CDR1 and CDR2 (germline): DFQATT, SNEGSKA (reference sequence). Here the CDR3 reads CSASSPIAPDTEAFF. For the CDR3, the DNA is TGCAGTGCTAGTTCTCCCATCGCACCCGACACTGAAGCTTTCTTT.

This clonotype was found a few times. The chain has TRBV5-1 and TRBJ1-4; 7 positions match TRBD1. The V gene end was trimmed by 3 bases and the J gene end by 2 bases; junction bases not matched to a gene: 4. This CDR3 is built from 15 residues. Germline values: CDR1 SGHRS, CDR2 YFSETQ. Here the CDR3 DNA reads TGCGCCAGCAGCTCAATGGGACAGACTAATGAAAAACTGTTTTTT. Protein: CASSSMGQTNEKLFF.

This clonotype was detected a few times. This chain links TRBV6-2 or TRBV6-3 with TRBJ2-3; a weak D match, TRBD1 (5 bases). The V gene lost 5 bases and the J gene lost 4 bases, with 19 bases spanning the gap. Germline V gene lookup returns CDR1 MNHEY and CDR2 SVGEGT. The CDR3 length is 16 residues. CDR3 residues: CASSLKTTGPADTQYF. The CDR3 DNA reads TGTGCCAGCAGTCTTAAAACTACAGGCCCCGCAGATACGCAGTATTTT.

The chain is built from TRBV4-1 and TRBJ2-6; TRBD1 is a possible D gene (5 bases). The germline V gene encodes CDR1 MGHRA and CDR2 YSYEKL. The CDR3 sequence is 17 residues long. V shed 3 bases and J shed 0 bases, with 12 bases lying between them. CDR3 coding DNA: TGCGCCAGCAGCCAGGATAGAGGACACTCTGGGGCCAACGTCCTGACTTTC. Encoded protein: CASSQDRGHSGANVLTF.

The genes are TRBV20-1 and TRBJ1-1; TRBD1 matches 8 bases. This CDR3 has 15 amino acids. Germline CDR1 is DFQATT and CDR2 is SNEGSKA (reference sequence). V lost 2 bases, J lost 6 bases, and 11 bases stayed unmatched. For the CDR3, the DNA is TGCAGTGCTAGATCCCAGACAGGGGAGTCCCCTGAAGCTTTCTTT. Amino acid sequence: CSARSQTGESPEAFF.

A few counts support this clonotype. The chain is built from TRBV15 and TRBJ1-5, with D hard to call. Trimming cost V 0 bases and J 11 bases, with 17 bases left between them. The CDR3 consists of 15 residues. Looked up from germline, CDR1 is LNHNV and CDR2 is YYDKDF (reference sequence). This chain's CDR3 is CATSRDRRSLLAQHF. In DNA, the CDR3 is TGTGCCACCAGCAGAGATAGGCGTAGCCTTTTGGCCCAGCATTTT.

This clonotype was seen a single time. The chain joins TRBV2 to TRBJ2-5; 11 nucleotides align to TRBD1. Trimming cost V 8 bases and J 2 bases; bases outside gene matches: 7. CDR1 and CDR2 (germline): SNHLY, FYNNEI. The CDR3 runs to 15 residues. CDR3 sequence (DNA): TGTGCCAGCGGATTGGACAGGGGGCCGCAAGAGACCCAGTACTTC. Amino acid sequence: CASGLDRGPQETQYF.

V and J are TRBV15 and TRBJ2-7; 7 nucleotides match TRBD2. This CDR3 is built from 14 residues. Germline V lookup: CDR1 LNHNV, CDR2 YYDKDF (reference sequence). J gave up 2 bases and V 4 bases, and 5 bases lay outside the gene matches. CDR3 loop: CATSTRLAAYEQYF. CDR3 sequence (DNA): TGTGCCACCAGCACGCGACTAGCCGCCTACGAGCAGTACTTC.

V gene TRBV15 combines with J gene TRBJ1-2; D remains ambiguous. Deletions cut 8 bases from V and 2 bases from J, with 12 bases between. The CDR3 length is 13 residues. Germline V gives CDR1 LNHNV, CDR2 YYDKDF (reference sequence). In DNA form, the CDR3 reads TGTGCCACCGAAGAAGCGGGGAACTATGGCTACACCTTC. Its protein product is CATEEAGNYGYTF.

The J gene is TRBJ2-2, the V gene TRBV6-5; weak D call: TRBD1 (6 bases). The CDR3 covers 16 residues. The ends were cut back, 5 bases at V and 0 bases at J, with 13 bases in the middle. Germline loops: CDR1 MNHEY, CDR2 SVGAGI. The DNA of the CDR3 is TGTGCCAGCAGTGAGGCAGGGGCTACGAACACCGGGGAGCTGTTTTTT. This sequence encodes CASSEAGATNTGELFF.

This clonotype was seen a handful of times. The chain's CDR3 is CASSPQSPGDGNTIYF. CDR3 nucleotide sequence: TGTGCCAGCTCACCTCAGAGCCCGGGGGATGGAAACACCATATATTTT. This chain connects TRBV18 to TRBJ1-3; the D gene is possibly TRBD1 (5 bases). CDR3 length: 16 amino acids. CDR1 is KGHSH and CDR2 is LQKENI in the germline V gene. Trimming removed 3 bases from V and 3 bases from J, with 15 bases in between.

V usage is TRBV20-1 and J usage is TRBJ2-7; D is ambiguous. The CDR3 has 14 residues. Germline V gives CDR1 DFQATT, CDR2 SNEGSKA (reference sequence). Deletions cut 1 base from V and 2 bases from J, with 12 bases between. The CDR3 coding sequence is TGCAGTGCTAGAGGGGTTCTAAGTGCCTACGAGCAGTACTTC. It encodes CSARGVLSAYEQYF.

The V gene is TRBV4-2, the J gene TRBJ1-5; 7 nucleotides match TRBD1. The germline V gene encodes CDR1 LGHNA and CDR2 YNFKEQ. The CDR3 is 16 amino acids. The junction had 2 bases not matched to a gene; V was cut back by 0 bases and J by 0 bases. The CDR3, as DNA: TGTGCCAGCAGCCAAGATAGGGGGCTTAGCAATCAGCCCCAGCATTTT. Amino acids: CASSQDRGLSNQPQHF.

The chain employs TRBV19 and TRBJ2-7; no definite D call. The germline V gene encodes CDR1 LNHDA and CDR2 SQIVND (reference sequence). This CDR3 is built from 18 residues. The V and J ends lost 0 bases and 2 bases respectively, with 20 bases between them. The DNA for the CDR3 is TGTGCCAGTAGTATAGACAGAATGGCGAATGGCGACACCTACGAGCAGTACTTC. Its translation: CASSIDRMANGDTYEQYF. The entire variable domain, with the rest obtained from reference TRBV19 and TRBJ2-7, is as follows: DGGITQSPKYLFRKEGQNVTLSCEQNLNHDAMYWYRQDPGQGLRLIYYSQIVNDFQKGDIAEGYSVSREKKESFPLTVTSAQKNPTAFYLCASSIDRMANGDTYEQYFGPGTRLTVT.

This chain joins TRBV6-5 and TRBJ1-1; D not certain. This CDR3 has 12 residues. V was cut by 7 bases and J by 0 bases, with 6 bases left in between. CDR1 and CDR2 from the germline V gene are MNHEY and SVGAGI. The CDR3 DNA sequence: TGTGCCAGCATTAGTGTGAACACTGAAGCTTTCTTT. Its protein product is CASISVNTEAFF.